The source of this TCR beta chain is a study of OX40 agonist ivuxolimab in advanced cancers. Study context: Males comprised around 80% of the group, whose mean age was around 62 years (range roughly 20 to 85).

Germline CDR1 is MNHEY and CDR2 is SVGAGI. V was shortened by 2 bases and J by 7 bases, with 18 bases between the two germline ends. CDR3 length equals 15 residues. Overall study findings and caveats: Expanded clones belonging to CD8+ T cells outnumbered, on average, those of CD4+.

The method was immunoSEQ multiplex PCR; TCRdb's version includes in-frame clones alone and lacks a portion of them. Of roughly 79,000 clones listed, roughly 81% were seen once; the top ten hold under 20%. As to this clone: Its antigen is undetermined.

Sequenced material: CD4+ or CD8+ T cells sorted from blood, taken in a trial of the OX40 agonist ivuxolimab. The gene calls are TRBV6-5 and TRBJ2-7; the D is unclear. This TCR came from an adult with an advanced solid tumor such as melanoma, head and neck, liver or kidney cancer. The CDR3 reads CASSYAASSSVEQYF. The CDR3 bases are TGTGCCAGCAGTTACGCTGCGTCCTCTAGTGTGGAGCAGTACTTC.